Listed here is a single T cell receptor (beta chain). Its antigen has not been determined. There are no base qualities to consult, and no much larger clone falls within one base. The immunoSEQ Assay, a bias-controlled multiplex PCR, was used to amplify TCRbeta CDR3 regions from genomic DNA. Regarding the original processing steps: Nucleated cell counts per sample were estimated from amplification of reference gene primers within the assay. To quantify the absolute abundance of each unique TCRbeta CDR3 rearrangement, sequence reads were collapsed and filtered. Productive Simpson clonality was computed per sample as the square root of Simpson's diversity index over productive rearrangements. What TCRdb holds here is the immuneACCESS table cut down to in-frame rearrangements. Part of the clones is not present; checked against another copy, under half of the missing clones reflect an unresolved V gene, and the others are unexplained. The V and J calls and clone size were taken over from that table, and D and trimming were inferred from the DNA. Across this sample there are roughly 130,000 clones, with about four fifths seen only once. Together, the top ten hold about 9.5% of the sample.

This entry is derived from a study of blood T cell repertoires in COVID-19 (dated by TCRdb to about 2020). Regarding the research as a whole: Samples covering the acute and convalescent phases of COVID-19 were provided by collaborators in the United States, Italy and Spain. The prospective study material was composed of cDNA or gDNA derived from T cells, B-cell-depleted T cells, or PBMCs. Subjects who had been exposed to COVID-19, were actively infected with it, or had recovered from it provided the deeply sampled blood TCRbeta repertoires that made up the dataset. A freely available public database, intended as a resource for researchers studying the immune response to SARS-CoV-2, is where the repertoires were released. The samples were drawn from the first 160 participants of the ongoing ImmuneRACE study and from roughly 1,300 subjects provided by 6 global collaborators. A de-identified subject ID, COVID-19 status, age in years and sex were almost always included in the sample metadata. HLA class I and class II types, where available, came from metadata supplied by the sample provider rather than from assay-based typing.

Taken from cysteine to phenylalanine, the CDR3 has 15 residues. The entry retains the CDR3 DNA only, 45 bases that are in frame from base 1. After removal of 2 bases from V and 5 bases from J, the junction retains 4 bases not matched to a gene. In the germline V gene, CDR1 corresponds to ENHRY and CDR2 to SYGVKD. Collaborating institutions collected whole blood in K2EDTA tubes following their own protocols. For TCRbeta analysis, collaborators shipped samples as frozen whole blood, isolated PBMCs, or DNA extracted from either of those sample types. Broad study findings and their caveats: The quantity of clinical and demographic metadata differed by source and by participant and was supplied without curation.

What was sequenced was peripheral blood. The sequence derives from a middle-aged man with active or convalescent COVID-19. The chain is assembled from TRBV10-3 and TRBJ2-3, with 10 middle bases fitting TRBD1. The CDR3 in this case is CAISERQGAGDTQYF. The nucleotide sequence is given as TGTGCCATCAGTGAGCGACAGGGGGCTGGAGATACGCAGTATTTT.